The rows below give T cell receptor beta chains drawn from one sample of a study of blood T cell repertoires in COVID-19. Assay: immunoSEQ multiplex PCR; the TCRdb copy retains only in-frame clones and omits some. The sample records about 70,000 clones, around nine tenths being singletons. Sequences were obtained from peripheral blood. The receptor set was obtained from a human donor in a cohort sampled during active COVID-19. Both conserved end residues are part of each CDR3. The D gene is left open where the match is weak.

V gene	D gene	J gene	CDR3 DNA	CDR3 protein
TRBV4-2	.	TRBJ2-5	TGTGCCAGCAGCCAAGATCAGGATAGGGAGACCCAGTACTTC	CASSQDQDRETQYF
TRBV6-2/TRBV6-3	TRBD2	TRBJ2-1	TGTGCCAGCAGTCTCACGACTAGCGGGCTATACAATGAGCAGTTCTTC	CASSLTTSGLYNEQFF
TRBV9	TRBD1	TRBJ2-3	TGTGCCAGCAGCGTCGGACAGGGTACAGATACGCAGTATTTT	CASSVGQGTDTQYF
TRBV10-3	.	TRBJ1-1	TGTGCCATCAGTGACCCCTACACTGAAGCTTTCTTT	CAISDPYTEAFF
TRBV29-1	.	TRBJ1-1	TGCAGCGTTGACGTTTCACGGGTCACTGAAGCTTTCTTT	CSVDVSRVTEAFF
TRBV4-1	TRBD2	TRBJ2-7	TGCGCCAGCAGCCAAGGATGGGAGGGGTACTACGAGCAGTACTTC	CASSQGWEGYYEQYF
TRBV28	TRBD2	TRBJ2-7	TGTGCCAGCAGCAGCCCCTCTAGCGGGAGGGCCTACGAGCAGTACTTC	CASSSPSSGRAYEQYF
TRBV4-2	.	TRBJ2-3	TGTGCCAGCAGCCAAGGCCCGGGACTCAGAGGGGCAGATACGCAGTATTTT	CASSQGPGLRGADTQYF
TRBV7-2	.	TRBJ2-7	TGTGCCAGCAGCTACGTAGCGGAGGGCGGTTACGAGCAGTACTTC	CASSYVAEGGYEQYF
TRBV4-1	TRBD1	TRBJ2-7	TGCGCCAGCAGCCGCTCCGGGACAGTTGATTACGAGCAGTACTTC	CASSRSGTVDYEQYF
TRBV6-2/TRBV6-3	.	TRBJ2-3	TGTGCCAGCAGTTATTCAGGTCGCAGCACAGATACGCAGTATTTT	CASSYSGRSTDTQYF